The present T cell receptor beta chain was sequenced within a study of blood T cell repertoires in COVID-19. The wider study: Samples taken during acute and convalescent COVID-19 were collected in the United States, Italy and Spain. T cells, B-cell-depleted T cells, or PBMCs supplied cDNA or gDNA.

Authors' processing steps: Cell counts per sample came from amplifying reference gene primers. The method was immunoSEQ multiplex PCR; TCRdb's version includes in-frame clones alone and lacks a portion of them. D and trimming were read from the DNA, whereas the V and J calls and clone size are those reported in that table. The sample yields tens of thousands of clones, 80% to 90% seen once. CDR3 length equals 17 residues. The germline gives CDR1 SGHRS, CDR2 YFSETQ. V shed 2 bases and J 4 bases; nucleotides not matched to a gene: 13. The TCR was taken from a man in his 70s with active COVID-19. Material: peripheral blood. The rearrangement uses TRBV5-1 and TRBJ2-3; TRBD2 matches at 7 bases. CDR3 residues: CASSFVRAGTLPDTQYF. The CDR3 region has the DNA TGCGCCAGCAGCTTTGTGCGAGCGGGGACTCTCCCAGATACGCAGTATTTT.